Each of the 4 T cell receptor beta chains below was sequenced from the same sample in a study of blood T cell repertoires in COVID-19. Clones were read by immunoSEQ multiplex PCR, and TCRdb kept only the in-frame ones, dropping some. The data show 300,000 to 400,000 clones, roughly 87% seen once. Sequences were obtained from PBMCs or T cells enriched from blood (not recorded which). The source is a young woman who had recovered from COVID-19.

V usage is TRBV19 and J usage is TRBJ1-4, with 10 bases identical to TRBD1. Trimming cost V 6 bases and J 8 bases; bases outside gene matches: 18. The CDR3 has 18 amino acids. Per germline, CDR1 LNHDA and CDR2 SQIVND (reference sequence). CDR3 sequence (DNA): TGTGCCAGTAGCCTACGGAATCTACCCGGGACAGGGGTAGAAAAACTGTTTTTT. As protein: CASSLRNLPGTGVEKLFF. The full variable domain, rest sourced from reference TRBV19 and TRBJ1-4, is DGGITQSPKYLFRKEGQNVTLSCEQNLNHDAMYWYRQDPGQGLRLIYYSQIVNDFQKGDIAEGYSVSREKKESFPLTVTSAQKNPTAFYLCASSLRNLPGTGVEKLFFGSGTQLSVL.

V and J are TRBV19 and TRBJ1-5; TRBD1 matches at 9 bases. This CDR3 contains 17 residues. Germline V gives CDR1 LNHDA, CDR2 SQIVND (reference sequence). The J segment lost 5 bases and the V segment lost 4 bases, leaving 12 bases of the junction unmatched. CDR3 sequence reads: CASSTFTGTGSHQPQHF. The CDR3 bases are TGTGCCAGTAGTACCTTCACCGGGACAGGGTCGCATCAGCCCCAGCATTTT.

For this clone: The junction departs from the called germline gene at one end, perhaps through a read error. The rearrangement uses TRBV30 and TRBJ1-4; the D gene is possibly TRBD1 (6 bases). The CDR3 totals 13 residues. Germline V lookup: CDR1 GTSNPN, CDR2 SVGIG (reference sequence). For the CDR3, the DNA is TGTGCCTGGAGTGTAGTCCCGGGACAACCGAGCTCGTTT. Its protein product is CAWSVVPGQPSSF.

V usage is TRBV6-1 and J usage is TRBJ2-7, with D perhaps matching TRBD1 (6 bases). CDR3 size: 19 residues. Per germline, CDR1 MNHNS and CDR2 SASEGT. V lost 1 base, J lost 5 bases, and 27 bases lay in between. The CDR3 DNA reads as TGTGCCAGCAGTGAAGGAGGCTTGATGGGGGCCGGGGAGAAAAACGAGCAGTACTTC. It encodes CASSEGGLMGAGEKNEQYF.